This T cell receptor beta chain is drawn from a study of shared clonotypes between healthy human individuals. This CDR3 contains 15 residues. V shed 5 bases, J shed 2 bases, and the junction held 6 bases outside the gene matches. The germline CDR1 and CDR2 sequences are SGHTA and FQGTGA. Profiled with immunoSEQ multiplex PCR; TCRdb holds only in-frame clones, not every one. The profile covers 2 million to 2.5 million clones, with more than 80% appearing a single time and about 0.39% taken by the ten largest. This chain connects TRBV7-3 to TRBJ2-1; 7 positions agree with TRBD2. This TCR came from a man younger than 35 in good health. Some clones in this sample may be carry-over from other donors' samples. The sequenced sample consisted of naive CD4+ T cells from PBMCs. As for subset: CD45RA+ positively selected. The CDR3, as DNA: TGTGCCAGCAGCAAACTAGCGTCTACCTACAATGAGCAGTTCTTC. This codes for CASSKLASTYNEQFF.